This TCR beta chain was identified in a study of immune heterogeneity within non-small cell lung tumors (dated by TCRdb to the late 2010s). Background for the entire study: By histology, several squamous cell carcinomas, 10 to 11 non-squamous carcinomas and 1 tumor not otherwise specified were included. TCR repertoires were analyzed from some 59 tumor loci of roughly 16 patients, whereas transcriptome data were available for only 40 or so loci from eleven to twelve patients. To examine intratumoral immune heterogeneity, the study used whole-exome sequencing, RNA-seq and TCR beta repertoire sequencing on multiple spatially distinct regions of each NSCLC tumor. For mutant peptides 8 to 11 amino acids long, netMHCpan-3.0 predicted neoantigen binding to the HLA alleles of each patient. Beyond this particular receptor, the publication reports: Local T-cell repertoire clonality showed a statistically significant but moderate positive correlation with local tumor mutational burden (R around 0.31). Individual patients mostly had different high-frequency TCR beta clonotypes. Identical dominant CDR3B clonotypes recurred across loci within a patient, yet different tumor locations also harbored unique high-frequency clones.

Genomic DNA was extracted from bulk tumor tissue and used as the TCR template, and roughly 600 ng gDNA was amplified per sample. Multiple biopsies per primary tumor were taken during surgery, spaced as far apart as possible within the tumor mass. The study cohort was described as untreated, and the patients were newly diagnosed NSCLC cases having curative surgery. The donor group was made up of 15 or so newly diagnosed non-small cell lung cancer patients undergoing surgery with curative intent. Resected tumor masses were reviewed by two independent pathologists. Only DNA and RNA samples of high quality went on to sequencing. This clonotype has more than one count but fewer than ten. Its specific antigen is unknown. Base qualities are missing; no much larger clone stands one base away. V is cut back by 3 bases and J by 5 bases, with 5 bases in the junction unmatched. CDR1 and CDR2 are read off the germline V gene as SGHRS and YFSETQ. The CDR3 runs 15 amino acids, cysteine and phenylalanine included. The DNA shown is the 45-base CDR3, in frame from base 1.

The TCR beta CDR3 region was amplified with a multiplex PCR system whose first round of approximately 10 cycles used 32 V-gene forward primers and 13 J-gene reverse primers. The first PCR round used a QIAGEN Multiplex PCR Kit, and the primer sequences were filed in Chinese patent CN105087789A. In a second PCR round, Illumina universal primers were added with the Phusion High-Fidelity PCR Kit. The TCR libraries underwent paired-end sequencing with a read length of 151 bp on the Illumina HiSeq X Ten platform. In the paper's pipeline: Cutadapt removed reads without multiplex PCR primers, PEAR merged read pairs, and MiXCR with default settings called CDR3 regions. Repertoire diversity was assessed by Shannon entropy, and clonality was calculated as one minus the Shannon entropy divided by the ln of the count of productive unique sequences. Clonotypes present at frequencies of at least 0.5% were defined as dominant or high-frequency T-cell clones. TCRdb handled the public reads itself, with Q25 trimming in fastp and clone calling in MiXCR, and kept productive beta chains. Rows merge per CDR3 protein into single entries with the most common DNA and genes. TCRdb assigned the V and J calls; the authors' analysis was not used. For this sample the table gives 5,500 to 6,500 distinct CDR3 sequences, of which roughly 22% were detected only once. In total, the top ten clones hold over 8.5% of the sample.

This receptor chain uses TRBV5-1 and TRBJ2-1, with 10 bases in between that match TRBD1. The receptor comes from a man aged 70 or older with non-small cell lung cancer. The sample consisted of lung tumor tissue. The CDR3 region: CASSWSGTGDNEQFF. The nucleotide sequence is TGCGCCAGCAGCTGGTCCGGGACAGGGGACAATGAGCAGTTCTTC.